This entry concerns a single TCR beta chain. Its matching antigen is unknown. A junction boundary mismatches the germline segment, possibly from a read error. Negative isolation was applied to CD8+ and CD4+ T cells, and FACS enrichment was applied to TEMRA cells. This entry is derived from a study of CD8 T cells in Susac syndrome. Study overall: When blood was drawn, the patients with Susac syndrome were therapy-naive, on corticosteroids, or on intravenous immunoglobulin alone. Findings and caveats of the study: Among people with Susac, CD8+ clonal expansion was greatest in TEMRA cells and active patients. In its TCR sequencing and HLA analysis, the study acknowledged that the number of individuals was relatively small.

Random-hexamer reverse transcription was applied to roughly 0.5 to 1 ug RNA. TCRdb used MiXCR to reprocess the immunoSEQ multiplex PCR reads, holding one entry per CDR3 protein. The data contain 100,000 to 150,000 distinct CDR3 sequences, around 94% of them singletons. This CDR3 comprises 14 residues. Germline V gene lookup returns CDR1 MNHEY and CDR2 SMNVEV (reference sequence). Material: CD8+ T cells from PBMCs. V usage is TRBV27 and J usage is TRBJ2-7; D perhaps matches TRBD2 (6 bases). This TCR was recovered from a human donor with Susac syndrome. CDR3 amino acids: CASSISGSLYEQYF. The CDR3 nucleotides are TGTGCCAGCAGTATATCCGGGAGTCTCTACGAGCAGTACTTC.